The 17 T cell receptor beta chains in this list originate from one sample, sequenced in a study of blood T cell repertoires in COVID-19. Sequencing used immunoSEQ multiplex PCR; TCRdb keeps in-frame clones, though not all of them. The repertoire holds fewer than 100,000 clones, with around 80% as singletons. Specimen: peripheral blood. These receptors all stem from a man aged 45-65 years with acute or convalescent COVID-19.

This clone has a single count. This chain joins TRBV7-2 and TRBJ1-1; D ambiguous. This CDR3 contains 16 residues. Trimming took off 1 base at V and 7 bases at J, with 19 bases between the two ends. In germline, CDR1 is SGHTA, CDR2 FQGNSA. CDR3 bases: TGTGCCAGCAGCTTAGATCCTGGGTCCTGGAGGGATGAAGCTTTCTTT. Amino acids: CASSLDPGSWRDEAFF.

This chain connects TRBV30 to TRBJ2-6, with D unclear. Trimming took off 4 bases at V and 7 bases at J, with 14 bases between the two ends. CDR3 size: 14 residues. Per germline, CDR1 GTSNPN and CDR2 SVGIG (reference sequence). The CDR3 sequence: CAWIVSGGANVLTF. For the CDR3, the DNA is TGTGCCTGGATAGTGTCCGGCGGCGCCAACGTCCTGACTTTC. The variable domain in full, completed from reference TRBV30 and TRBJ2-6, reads SQTIHQWPATLVQPVGSPLSLECTVEGTSNPNLYWYRQAAGRGLQLLFYSVGIGQISSEVPQNLSASRPQDRQFILSSKKLLLSDSGFYLCAWIVSGGANVLTFGAGSRLTVL.

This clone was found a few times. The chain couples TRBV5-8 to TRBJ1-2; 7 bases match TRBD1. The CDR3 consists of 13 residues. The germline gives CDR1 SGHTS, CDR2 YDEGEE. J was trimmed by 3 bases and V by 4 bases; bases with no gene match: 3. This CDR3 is CASSDDRDYGYTF. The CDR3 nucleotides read TGTGCCAGCAGCGACGACAGGGACTATGGCTACACCTTC.

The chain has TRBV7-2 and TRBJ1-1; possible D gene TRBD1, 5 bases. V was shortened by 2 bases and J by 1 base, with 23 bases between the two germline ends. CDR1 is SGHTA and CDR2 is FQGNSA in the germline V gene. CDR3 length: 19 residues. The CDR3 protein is CASSLRYGRRWGENTEAFF. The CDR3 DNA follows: TGTGCCAGCAGCTTACGGTATGGTAGGAGGTGGGGGGAGAACACTGAAGCTTTCTTT.

The CDR3 loop is CASSQDRGYWETQYF. The DNA for the CDR3 is TGTGCCAGCAGCCAGGACAGGGGCTATTGGGAGACCCAGTACTTC. V and J are TRBV6-2 or TRBV6-3 and TRBJ2-5, with 9 bases fitting TRBD1. The junction had 10 bases not matched to a gene; V was cut back by 6 bases and J by 5 bases. In germline, CDR1 is MNHEY, CDR2 SVGEGT. The CDR3 sequence is 15 residues long.

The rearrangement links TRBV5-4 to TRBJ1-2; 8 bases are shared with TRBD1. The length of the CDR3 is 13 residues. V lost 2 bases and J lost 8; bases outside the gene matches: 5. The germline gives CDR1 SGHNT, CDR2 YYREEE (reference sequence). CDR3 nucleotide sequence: TGTGCCAGCAGCTTACAGGGGGTAAGAGGCTACACCTTC. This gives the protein CASSLQGVRGYTF.

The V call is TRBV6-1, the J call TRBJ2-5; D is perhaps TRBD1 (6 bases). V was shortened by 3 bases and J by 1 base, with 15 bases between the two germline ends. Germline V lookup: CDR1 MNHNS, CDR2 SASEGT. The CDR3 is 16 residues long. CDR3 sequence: CASSDRDIPPQETQYF. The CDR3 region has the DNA TGTGCCAGCAGTGACCGGGACATACCTCCCCAAGAGACCCAGTACTTC.

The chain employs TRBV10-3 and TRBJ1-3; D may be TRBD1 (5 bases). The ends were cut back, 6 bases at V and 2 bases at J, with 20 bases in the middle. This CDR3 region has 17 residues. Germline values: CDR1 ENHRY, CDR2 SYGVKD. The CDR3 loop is CAISRGVAGQAGNTIYF. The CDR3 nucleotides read TGTGCCATCAGCCGGGGGGTAGCGGGGCAGGCTGGAAACACCATATATTTT.

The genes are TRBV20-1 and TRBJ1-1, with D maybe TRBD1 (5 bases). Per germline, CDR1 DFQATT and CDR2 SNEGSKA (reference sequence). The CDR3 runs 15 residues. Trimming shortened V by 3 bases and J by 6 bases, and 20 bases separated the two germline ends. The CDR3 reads CSASHPGRGRAEAFF. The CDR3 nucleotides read TGCAGTGCTAGTCACCCCGGGAGGGGACGGGCTGAAGCTTTCTTT.

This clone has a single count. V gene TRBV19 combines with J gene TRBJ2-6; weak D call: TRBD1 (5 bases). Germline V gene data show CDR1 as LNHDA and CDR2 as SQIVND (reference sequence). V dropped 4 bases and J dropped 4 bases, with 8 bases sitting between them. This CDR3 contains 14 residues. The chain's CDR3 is CASSTGSGANVLTF. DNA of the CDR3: TGTGCCAGTAGTACAGGGTCCGGGGCCAACGTCCTGACTTTC.

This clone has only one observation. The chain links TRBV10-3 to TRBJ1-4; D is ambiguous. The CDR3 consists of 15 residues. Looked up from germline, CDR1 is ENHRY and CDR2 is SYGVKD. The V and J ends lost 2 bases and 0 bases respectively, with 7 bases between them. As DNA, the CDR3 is TGTGCCATCAGTGAGCACACCGCAACTAATGAAAAACTGTTTTTT. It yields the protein CAISEHTATNEKLFF.

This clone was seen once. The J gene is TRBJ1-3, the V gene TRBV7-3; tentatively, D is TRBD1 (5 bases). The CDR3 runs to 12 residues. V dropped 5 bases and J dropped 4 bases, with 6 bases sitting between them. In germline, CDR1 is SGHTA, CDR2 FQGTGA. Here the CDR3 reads CASSPGGNTIYF. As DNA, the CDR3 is TGTGCCAGCAGCCCAGGGGGAAACACCATATATTTT.

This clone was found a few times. The CDR3 sequence: CASSSGTAKNIQYF. Written as DNA, the CDR3 is TGTGCCAGCAGTTCCGGGACAGCAAAAAACATTCAGTACTTC. The rearrangement links TRBV7-3 to TRBJ2-4; 7 bases are shared with TRBD1. The CDR3 covers 14 residues. Germline V CDR1 and CDR2: SGHTA, FQGTGA. V was pared by 6 bases and J by 4 bases, with 6 bases of the junction left unmatched.

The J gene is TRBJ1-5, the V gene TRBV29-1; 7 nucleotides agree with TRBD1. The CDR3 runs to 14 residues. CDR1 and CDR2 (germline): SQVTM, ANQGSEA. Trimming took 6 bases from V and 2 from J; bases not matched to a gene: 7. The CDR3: CSVSGGDGNQPQHF. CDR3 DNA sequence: TGCAGCGTCTCAGGGGGTGACGGCAATCAGCCCCAGCATTTT.

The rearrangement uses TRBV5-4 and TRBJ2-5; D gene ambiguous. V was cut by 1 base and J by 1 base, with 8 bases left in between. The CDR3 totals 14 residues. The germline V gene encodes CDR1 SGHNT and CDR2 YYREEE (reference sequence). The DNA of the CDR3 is TGTGCCAGCAGCTTGATAAACACCCAAGAGACCCAGTACTTC. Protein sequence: CASSLINTQETQYF.

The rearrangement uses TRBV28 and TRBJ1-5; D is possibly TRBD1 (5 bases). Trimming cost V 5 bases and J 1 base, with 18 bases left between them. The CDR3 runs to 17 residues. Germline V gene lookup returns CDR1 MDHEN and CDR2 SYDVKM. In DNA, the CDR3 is TGTGCCAGCAGTCCCCCCGCCAGGGTAAGGAGCAATCAGCCCCAGCATTTT. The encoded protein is CASSPPARVRSNQPQHF. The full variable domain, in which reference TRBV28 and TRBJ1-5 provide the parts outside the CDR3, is DVKVTQSSRYLVKRTGEKVFLECVQDMDHENMFWYRQDPGLGLRLIYFSYDVKMKEKGDIPEGYSVSREKKERFSLILESASTNQTSMYLCASSPPARVRSNQPQHFGDGTRLSIL.

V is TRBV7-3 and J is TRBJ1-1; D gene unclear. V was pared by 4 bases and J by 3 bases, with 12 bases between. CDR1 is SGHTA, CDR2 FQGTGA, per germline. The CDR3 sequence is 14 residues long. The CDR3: CASSSRGSHTEAFF. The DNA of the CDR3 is TGTGCCAGCAGCTCACGGGGTTCTCACACTGAAGCTTTCTTT.